This T cell receptor beta chain was profiled in a study of CD8 T cells in Susac syndrome. Random hexamers served to reverse transcribe roughly 0.45 to 1 ug RNA. TCRdb analysed the immunoSEQ multiplex PCR reads with MiXCR anew, one entry per CDR3 protein. The table has roughly 190,000 distinct CDR3 sequences, approximately 96% seen once. Germline CDR1 is DFQATT and CDR2 is SNEGSKA (reference sequence). V was pared by 5 bases and J by 2 bases, with 17 bases between. The CDR3 loop spans 15 amino acids. The sequenced sample was CD4+ T cells from PBMCs. This rearrangement joins TRBV20-1 to TRBJ2-3; D is perhaps TRBD2 (7 bases). The receptor comes from a human donor with Susac syndrome. The CDR3, as DNA: TGCAGTGCTCCAGTAGGGCGGGGGCTCACAGATACGCAGTATTTT. It translates to CSAPVGRGLTDTQYF.